A selection of T cell receptor beta chains follows, all from one sample in a study of OX40 agonist ivuxolimab in advanced cancers. Assay used: immunoSEQ multiplex PCR; TCRdb lists only in-frame clones, some missing. This sample has around 94,000 clones, with about 85% found just once. The sequencing here drew on CD4+ or CD8+ T cells sorted from blood, taken in a trial of the OX40 agonist ivuxolimab. The receptor set was obtained from an adult with an advanced solid tumor such as melanoma, head and neck, liver or kidney cancer. CDR3s include the opening cysteine and the closing phenylalanine or tryptophan. Fields, in order: CDR3 length, clone size, V gene, D gene, J gene, CDR3 protein, CDR3 DNA. A D gene is named only where the DNA matches it firmly. Expanded clones are given a class, and other clones once, few, many or no size at all.

16	-	TRBV7-9	-	TRBJ2-3	CASSTGLLVGADTQYF	TGTGCCAGCAGCACCGGACTGCTCGTCGGGGCAGATACGCAGTATTTT
16	few	TRBV10-3	TRBD2	TRBJ2-1	CAISDGLAGGYNEQFF	TGTGCCATCAGTGATGGACTAGCGGGAGGTTACAATGAGCAGTTCTTC
15	-	TRBV7-9	TRBD1	TRBJ1-2	CASSYGTGDHYGYTF	TGTGCCAGCAGCTATGGTACAGGGGATCACTATGGCTACACCTTC
13	-	TRBV11-3	-	TRBJ2-1	CASSFREYNEQFF	TGTGCCAGCAGCTTTCGGGAGTACAATGAGCAGTTCTTC
15	-	TRBV5-6	-	TRBJ2-5	CASSPTSREQETQYF	TGTGCCAGCAGCCCGACCTCCAGGGAACAAGAGACCCAGTACTTC
13	-	TRBV18	-	TRBJ1-5	CASTSDSNQPQHF	TGTGCCAGCACGTCGGATAGCAATCAGCCCCAGCATTTT
14	few	TRBV7-6	-	TRBJ2-3	CASSLVGGTDTQYF	TGTGCCAGCAGCTTAGTCGGGGGCACAGATACGCAGTATTTT
14	-	TRBV7-9	-	TRBJ2-1	CASSGGGLVNKQFF	TGTGCCAGCAGTGGTGGGGGATTGGTCAATAAGCAGTTCTTC
13	-	TRBV6-1	TRBD2	TRBJ2-7	CASSEVGTSKQYF	TGTGCCAGCAGTGAAGTGGGGACTAGTAAGCAGTACTTC
15	-	TRBV27	-	TRBJ2-3	CASSLGPRGTDTQYF	TGTGCCAGCAGTTTGGGCCCTAGGGGCACAGATACGCAGTATTTT
13	once	TRBV19	-	TRBJ1-5	CASSTQGGQPQHF	TGTGCCAGTAGTACCCAGGGCGGTCAGCCCCAGCATTTT